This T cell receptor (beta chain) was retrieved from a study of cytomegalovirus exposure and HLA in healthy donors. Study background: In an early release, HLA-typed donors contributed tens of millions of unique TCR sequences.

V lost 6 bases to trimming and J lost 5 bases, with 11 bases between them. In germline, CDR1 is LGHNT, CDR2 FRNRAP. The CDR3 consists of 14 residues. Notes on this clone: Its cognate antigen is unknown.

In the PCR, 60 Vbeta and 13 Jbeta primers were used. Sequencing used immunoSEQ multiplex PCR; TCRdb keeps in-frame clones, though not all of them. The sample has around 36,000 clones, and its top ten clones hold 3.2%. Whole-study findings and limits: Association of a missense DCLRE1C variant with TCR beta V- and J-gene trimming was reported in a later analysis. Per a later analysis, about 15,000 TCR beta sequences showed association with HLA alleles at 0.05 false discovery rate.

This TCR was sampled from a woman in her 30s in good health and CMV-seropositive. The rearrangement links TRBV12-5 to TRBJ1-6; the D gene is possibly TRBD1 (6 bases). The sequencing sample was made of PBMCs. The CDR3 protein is CASGPGQDNSPLHF. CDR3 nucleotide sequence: TGTGCTAGTGGACCGGGACAAGATAATTCACCCCTCCACTTT.